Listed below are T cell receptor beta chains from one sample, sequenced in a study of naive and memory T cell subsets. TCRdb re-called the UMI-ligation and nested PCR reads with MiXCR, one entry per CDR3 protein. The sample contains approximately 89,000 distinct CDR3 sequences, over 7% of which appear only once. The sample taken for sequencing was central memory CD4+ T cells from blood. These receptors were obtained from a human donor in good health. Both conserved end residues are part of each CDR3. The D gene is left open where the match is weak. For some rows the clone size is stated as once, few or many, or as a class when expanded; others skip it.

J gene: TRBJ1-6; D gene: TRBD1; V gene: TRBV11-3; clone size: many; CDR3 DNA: TGTGCCAGCAGCATCGGGACAGGGGTCAATTCACCCCTCCACTTT; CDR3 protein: CASSIGTGVNSPLHF
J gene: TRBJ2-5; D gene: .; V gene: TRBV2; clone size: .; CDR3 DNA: TGTGCCAGCAGCCGGGACGGGAGAGAAGAGACCCAGTACTTC; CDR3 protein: CASSRDGREETQYF
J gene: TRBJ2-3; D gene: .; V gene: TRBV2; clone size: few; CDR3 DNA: TGTGCCAGCCCTTCGAGGGGCACAGATACGCAGTATTTT; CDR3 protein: CASPSRGTDTQYF
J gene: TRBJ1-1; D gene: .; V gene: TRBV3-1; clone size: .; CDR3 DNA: TGTGCCAGCAGCCAGATACAGCGGGCCACTGAAGCTTTCTTT; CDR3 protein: CASSQIQRATEAFF
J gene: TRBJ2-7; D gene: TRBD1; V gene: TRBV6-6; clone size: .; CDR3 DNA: TGTGCCAGCAGCCAAGGGACAGGTCATCCCGAGGTCCACGAGCAGTACTTC; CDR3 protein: CASSQGTGHPEVHEQYF
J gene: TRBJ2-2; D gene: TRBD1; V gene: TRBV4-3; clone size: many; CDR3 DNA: TGCGCCAGCAGCCAAGAAAAACAGGGGACCACCGGGGAGCTGTTTTTT; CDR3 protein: CASSQEKQGTTGELFF
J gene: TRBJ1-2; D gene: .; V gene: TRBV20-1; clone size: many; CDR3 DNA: TGCAGTGCTAGAGATGGGTACGGTGGCTACACCTTC; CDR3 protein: CSARDGYGGYTF
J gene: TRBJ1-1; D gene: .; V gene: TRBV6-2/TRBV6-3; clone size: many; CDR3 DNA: TGTGCCAGCAGTTACCGCACAGGGTTCGCTTTCTTT; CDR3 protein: CASSYRTGFAFF
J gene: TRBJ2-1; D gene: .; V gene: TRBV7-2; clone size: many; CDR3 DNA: TGTGCCAGCAGCCACTACATCGGCACCAATGAGCAGTTCTTC; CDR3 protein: CASSHYIGTNEQFF
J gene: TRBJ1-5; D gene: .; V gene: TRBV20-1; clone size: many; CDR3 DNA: TGCAGTGCTAGAGTCCAGGGCGGCAATCAGCCCCAGCATTTT; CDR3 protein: CSARVQGGNQPQHF
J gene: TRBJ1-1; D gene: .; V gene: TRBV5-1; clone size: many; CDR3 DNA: TGCGCCAGCAGCAGGGTACAGGGCATGAACACTGAAGCTTTCTTT; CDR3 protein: CASSRVQGMNTEAFF
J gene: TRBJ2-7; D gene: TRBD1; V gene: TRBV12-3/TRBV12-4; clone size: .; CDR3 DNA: TGTGCCAGCAGTTCGGGACAGGGGACTACCTACGAGCAGTACTTC; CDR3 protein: CASSSGQGTTYEQYF
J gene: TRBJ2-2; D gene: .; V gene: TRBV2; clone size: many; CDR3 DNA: TGTGCCAGCAGTGCGATACCGGGGGGCGCCGTTAGTAGCGGGGAGCTGTTTTTT; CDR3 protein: CASSAIPGGAVSSGELFF
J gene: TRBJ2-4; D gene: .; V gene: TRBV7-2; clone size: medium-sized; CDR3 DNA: TGTGCCAGCACCAAGGACGGGGCCAAAAACATTCAGTACTTC; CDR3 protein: CASTKDGAKNIQYF
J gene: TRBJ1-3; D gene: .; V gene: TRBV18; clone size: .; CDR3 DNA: TGTGCCAGCTCACCCCCAGGCACGCTGTCTGGAAACACCATATATTTT; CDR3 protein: CASSPPGTLSGNTIYF
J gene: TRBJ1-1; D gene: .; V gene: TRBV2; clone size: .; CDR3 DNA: TGTGCCAGCAGTGTTGAGCTATTCGCTGAAGCTTTCTTT; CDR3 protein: CASSVELFAEAFF
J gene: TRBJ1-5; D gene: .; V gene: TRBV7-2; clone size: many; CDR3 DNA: TGTGCCAGCAGCTTAGGATTAAGGGGACGTCAGCCCCAGCATTTT; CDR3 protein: CASSLGLRGRQPQHF
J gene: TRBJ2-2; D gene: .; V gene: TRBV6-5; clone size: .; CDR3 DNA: TGTGCCAGCAGGAAACCGGGACGGGTAACCGGGGAGCTGTTTTTT; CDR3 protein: CASRKPGRVTGELFF
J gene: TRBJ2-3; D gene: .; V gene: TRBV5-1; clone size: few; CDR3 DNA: TGCGCCAGCAGCTCGGGTGAGGTGCGGCGTTTTTTT; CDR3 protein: CASSSGEVRRFF
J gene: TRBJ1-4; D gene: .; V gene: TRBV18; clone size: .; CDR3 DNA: TGTGCCAGCTCAAACTATGCAACTAATGAAAAACTGTTTTTT; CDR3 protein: CASSNYATNEKLFF
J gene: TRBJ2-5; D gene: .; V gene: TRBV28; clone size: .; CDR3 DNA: TGTGCCAGCAGACCCTATGGGGTCGACGAGACCCAGTACTTC; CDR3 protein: CASRPYGVDETQYF
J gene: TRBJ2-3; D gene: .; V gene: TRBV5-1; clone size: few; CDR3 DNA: TGCGCCAGCCTCCGGGACTCTGAGGCGGATACGCAGTATTTT; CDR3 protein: CASLRDSEADTQYF
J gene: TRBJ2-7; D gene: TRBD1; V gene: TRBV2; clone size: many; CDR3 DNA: TGTGCCAGCGTGGAAGGGGACAGAGCCTACGAGCAGTACTTC; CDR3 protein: CASVEGDRAYEQYF
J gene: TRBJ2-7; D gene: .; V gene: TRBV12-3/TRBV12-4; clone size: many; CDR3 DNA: TGTGCCAGCAGGTACGGACAGCAGACCTCCTACGAGCAGTACTTC; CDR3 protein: CASRYGQQTSYEQYF
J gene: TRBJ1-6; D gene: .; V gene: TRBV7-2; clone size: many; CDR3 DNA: TGTGCCAGCAGCTTTAGCGATAATTCACCCCTCCACTTT; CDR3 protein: CASSFSDNSPLHF
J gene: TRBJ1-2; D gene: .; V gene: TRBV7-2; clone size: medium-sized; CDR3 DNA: TGTGCCAGCAGCTTTGACAGAAACTATGGCTACACCTTC; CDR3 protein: CASSFDRNYGYTF
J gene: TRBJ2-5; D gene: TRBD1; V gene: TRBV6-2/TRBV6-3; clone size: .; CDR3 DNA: TGTGCCAGCAAGGTGGCAGGGGGACAGACCCAGTACTTC; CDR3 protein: CASKVAGGQTQYF
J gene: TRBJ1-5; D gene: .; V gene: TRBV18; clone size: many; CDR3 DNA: TGTGCCAGCTCAGGAGCTAGCGGAGGGGACAATCAGCCCCAGCATTTT; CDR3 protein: CASSGASGGDNQPQHF
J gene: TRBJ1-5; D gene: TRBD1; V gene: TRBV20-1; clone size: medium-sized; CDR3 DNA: TGCAGTGCTGTAAGGGGACAGCATCAGCCCCAGCATTTT; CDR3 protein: CSAVRGQHQPQHF
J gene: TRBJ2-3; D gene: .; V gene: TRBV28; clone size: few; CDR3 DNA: TGTGCCAGCAGTAGGGCAGGGGGGCCGTTGGATACGCAGTATTTT; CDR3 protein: CASSRAGGPLDTQYF
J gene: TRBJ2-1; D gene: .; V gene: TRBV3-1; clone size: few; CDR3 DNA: TGTGCCAGCAGCCAAGACGGATTGGGTCCAAGAAACAATGAGCAGTTCTTC; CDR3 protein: CASSQDGLGPRNNEQFF
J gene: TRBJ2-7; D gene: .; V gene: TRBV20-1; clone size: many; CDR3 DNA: TGCAGTGCTAGACCCTACAGGGCCACGCGTATAATGCCCCCCTACGAGCAGTACTTC; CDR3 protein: CSARPYRATRIMPPYEQYF
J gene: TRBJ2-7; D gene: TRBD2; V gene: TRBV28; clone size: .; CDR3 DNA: TGTGCCAGCTGCGGGACTAGTCCCTACGAGCAGTACTTC; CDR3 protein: CASCGTSPYEQYF
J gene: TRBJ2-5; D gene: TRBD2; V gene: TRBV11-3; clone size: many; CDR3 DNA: TGTGCCAGCAGCTTGACTAGCGGCCAAGAGACCCAGTACTTC; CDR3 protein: CASSLTSGQETQYF
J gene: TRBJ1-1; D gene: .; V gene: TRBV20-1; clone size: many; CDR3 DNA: TGCAGTGCCGACTCGGGGGGTCGAGAGAACACTGAAGCTTTCTTT; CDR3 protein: CSADSGGRENTEAFF
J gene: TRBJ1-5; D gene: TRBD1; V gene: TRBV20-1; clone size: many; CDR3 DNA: TGCAGTGCAACCACCCGACAGGGGAGCAATCAGCCCCAGCATTTT; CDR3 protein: CSATTRQGSNQPQHF
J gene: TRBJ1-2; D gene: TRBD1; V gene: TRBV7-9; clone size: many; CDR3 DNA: TGTGCCAGCAGCTTAGGGGCAGGGGGCAACTATGGCTACACCTTC; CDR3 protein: CASSLGAGGNYGYTF
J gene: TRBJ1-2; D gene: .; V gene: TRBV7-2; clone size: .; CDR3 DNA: TGTGCCAGCAGCCCCCGGAGCACAGGAGCGGATGGCTACACCTTC; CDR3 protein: CASSPRSTGADGYTF
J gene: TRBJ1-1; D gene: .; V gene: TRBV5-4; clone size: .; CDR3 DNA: TGTGCCAGCAGCTTGATACCAGGGAGGCTATTGAGCACTGAAGCTTTCTTT; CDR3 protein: CASSLIPGRLLSTEAFF
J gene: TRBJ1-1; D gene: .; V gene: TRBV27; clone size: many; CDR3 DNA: TGTGCCAGCAGTCCCATGGGTCGGGGGACTGAAGCTTTCTTT; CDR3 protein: CASSPMGRGTEAFF
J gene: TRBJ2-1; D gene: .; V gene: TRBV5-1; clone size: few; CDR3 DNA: TGCGCCAGCAGCGCCGGACACAGCTCCTACAATGAGCAGTTCTTC; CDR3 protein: CASSAGHSSYNEQFF
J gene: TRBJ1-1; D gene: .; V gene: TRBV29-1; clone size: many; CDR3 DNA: TGCAGCGTTGAGCGGGGAATGAGCACTGAAGCTTTCTTT; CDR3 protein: CSVERGMSTEAFF
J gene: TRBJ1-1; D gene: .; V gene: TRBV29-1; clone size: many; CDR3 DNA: TGCAGCGTTGGCGCTCAACTAAACACTGAAGCTTTCTTT; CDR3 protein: CSVGAQLNTEAFF
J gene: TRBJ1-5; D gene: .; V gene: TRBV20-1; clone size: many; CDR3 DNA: TGCAGTGCTAGACCGGGCAGAGGAGGCAATCAGCCCCAGCATTTT; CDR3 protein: CSARPGRGGNQPQHF
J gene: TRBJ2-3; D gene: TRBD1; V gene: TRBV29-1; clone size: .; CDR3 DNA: TGCAGCGTTATCTGGACAGGGGGGCCAGATACGCAGTATTTT; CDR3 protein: CSVIWTGGPDTQYF
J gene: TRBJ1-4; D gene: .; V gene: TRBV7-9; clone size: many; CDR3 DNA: TGTGCCAGCAGCTTAGAGGCCGCCGTCGGGGAAAAACTGTTTTTT; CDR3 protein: CASSLEAAVGEKLFF
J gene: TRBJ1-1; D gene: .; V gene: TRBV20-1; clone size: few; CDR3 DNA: TGCAGTGCTAGAGATAGCGCAGGGGCGGCGGGGAACACTGAAGCTTTCTTT; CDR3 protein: CSARDSAGAAGNTEAFF
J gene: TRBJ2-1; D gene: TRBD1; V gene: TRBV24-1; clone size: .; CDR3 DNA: TGTGCCACCAGTGATTGGGGACAGGGTCCGCTGTTCTTC; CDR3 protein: CATSDWGQGPLFF
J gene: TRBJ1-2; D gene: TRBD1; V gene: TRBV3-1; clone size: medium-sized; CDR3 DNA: TGTGCCAGCAGCACTCCTAAAGGACAGGGGCGCCTCTATGGCTACACCTTC; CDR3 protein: CASSTPKGQGRLYGYTF
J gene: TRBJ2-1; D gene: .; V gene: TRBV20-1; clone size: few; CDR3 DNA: TGCAGTGCCCGACCACTAGCACCCACTGAGCAGTTCTTC; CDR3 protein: CSARPLAPTEQFF
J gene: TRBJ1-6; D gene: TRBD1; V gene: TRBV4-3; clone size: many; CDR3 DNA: TGCGCCAGCAGCCAAGTAATAGGGGGCTCTGGGTCACCCCTCCACTTT; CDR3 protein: CASSQVIGGSGSPLHF
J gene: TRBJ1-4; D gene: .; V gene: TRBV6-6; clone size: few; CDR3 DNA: TGTGCCAGCAGTTACCTAGACAGCTACGGAGTAACTAATGAAAAACTGTTTTTT; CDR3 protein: CASSYLDSYGVTNEKLFF
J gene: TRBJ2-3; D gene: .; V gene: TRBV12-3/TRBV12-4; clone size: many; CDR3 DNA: TGTGCCAGCAGTTCCCGGGACCGTATGGCCGATACGCAGTATTTT; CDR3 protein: CASSSRDRMADTQYF
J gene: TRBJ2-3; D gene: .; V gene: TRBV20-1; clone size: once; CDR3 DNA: TGCAGTGCTAGCGAGACGACAACGGGCGCGCAGTATTTT; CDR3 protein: CSASETTTGAQYF
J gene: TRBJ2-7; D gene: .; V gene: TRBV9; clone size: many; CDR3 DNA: TGTGCCAGCAGCGTAGGAGTTGGGGGCTCCTACGAGCAGTACTTC; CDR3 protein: CASSVGVGGSYEQYF